This T cell receptor (beta chain) was sequenced in a study of technical replicates of blood from several donors. Profiled with immunoSEQ multiplex PCR; TCRdb holds only in-frame clones, not every one. The profile shows around 15,000 clones, approximately 80% of them singletons. From germline, CDR1 is MNHNS and CDR2 SASEGT. V was trimmed by 6 bases and J by 4 bases, leaving 7 bases between them. CDR3 length: 11 residues. Sample: PBMCs. This TCR was recovered from a human donor in good health. This chain joins TRBV6-1 and TRBJ2-7; maybe TRBD1 (5 bases). The chain's CDR3 is CASRTVYEQYF. For the CDR3, the DNA is TGTGCCAGCAGGACAGTTTACGAGCAGTACTTC.